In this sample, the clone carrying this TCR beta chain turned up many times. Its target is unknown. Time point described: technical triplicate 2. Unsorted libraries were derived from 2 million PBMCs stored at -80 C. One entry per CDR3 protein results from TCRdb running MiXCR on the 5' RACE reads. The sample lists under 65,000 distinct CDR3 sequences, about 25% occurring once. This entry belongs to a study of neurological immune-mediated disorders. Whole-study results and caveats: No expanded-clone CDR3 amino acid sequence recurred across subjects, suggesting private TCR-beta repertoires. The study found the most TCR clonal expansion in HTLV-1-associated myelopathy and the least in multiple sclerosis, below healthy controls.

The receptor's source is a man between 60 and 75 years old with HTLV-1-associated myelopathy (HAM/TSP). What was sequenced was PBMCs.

The CDR3 spells CATSGRGGSETQYF. CDR3 DNA sequence: TGTGCCACCAGTGGCCGGGGCGGGAGCGAGACCCAGTACTTC. The chain links TRBV15 to TRBJ2-5, with 7 bases aligning to TRBD2. The germline CDR1 and CDR2 sequences are LNHNV and YYDKDF (reference sequence). The CDR3 sequence is 14 residues long. Trimming at V came to 6 bases and at J to 5 bases, leaving 9 bases not matched to a gene.